A selection of T cell receptor beta chains follows, all from one sample in a study of blood T cell repertoires in COVID-19. The protocol was immunoSEQ multiplex PCR, while the TCRdb copy is restricted to in-frame clones and leaves out a portion. The profile shows 380,000 or so clones, approximately 85% of them singletons. Source material: PBMCs or T cells enriched from blood (not recorded which). The receptors were sampled from a woman in her thirties or forties with acute COVID-19. The CDR3 runs from the conserved cysteine through the conserved F or W. Each record gives: CDR3 DNA, CDR3 protein, J gene, D gene, clone size, V gene. D genes are given only for firm matches. Rows may omit the clone size; those that give it use once, few, many or a size class.

CDR3nt: TGTGCCAGCAGCTTACCGGGACTAGAGAGCTCCTACGAGCAGTACTTC
CDR3aa: CASSLPGLESSYEQYF
j_gene: TRBJ2-7
d_gene: TRBD2
abundance: NA
v_gene: TRBV5-6

CDR3nt: TGTGCCAGCAGCGACCAACAGGGGGCTCACACAGATACGCAGTATTTT
CDR3aa: CASSDQQGAHTDTQYF
j_gene: TRBJ2-3
d_gene: TRBD1
abundance: NA
v_gene: TRBV9

CDR3nt: TGTGCCAGCAGCTTGGGGGACAGGGGGGTGAATGGCTACACCTTC
CDR3aa: CASSLGDRGVNGYTF
j_gene: TRBJ1-2
d_gene: TRBD1
abundance: NA
v_gene: TRBV11-2

CDR3nt: TGTGCCAGCAGCCCGACTCGACAGGGGAATAACTATGGCTACACCTTC
CDR3aa: CASSPTRQGNNYGYTF
j_gene: TRBJ1-2
d_gene: TRBD1
abundance: NA
v_gene: TRBV7-8

CDR3nt: TGTGCCAGCAGCGATCATGACAGGTTAGGGTTTGCCAAAAACATTCAGTACTTC
CDR3aa: CASSDHDRLGFAKNIQYF
j_gene: TRBJ2-4
d_gene: NA
abundance: NA
v_gene: TRBV5-8

CDR3nt: TGTGCCAGCAGACATCGTACTGAAGCTTTCTTT
CDR3aa: CASRHRTEAFF
j_gene: TRBJ1-1
d_gene: NA
abundance: NA
v_gene: TRBV6-6

CDR3nt: TGTGCCAGCCAGCGGGGGATGGGGGAGACCCAGTACTTC
CDR3aa: CASQRGMGETQYF
j_gene: TRBJ2-5
d_gene: TRBD2
abundance: NA
v_gene: TRBV2

CDR3nt: TGTGCCAGCAGCGTACTGGGACTAGCGGGGGGGCAAGAGACCCAGTACTTC
CDR3aa: CASSVLGLAGGQETQYF
j_gene: TRBJ2-5
d_gene: TRBD2
abundance: NA
v_gene: TRBV9

CDR3nt: TGTGCCAGCATGTCCGGGGGCAATCAGCCCCAGCATTTT
CDR3aa: CASMSGGNQPQHF
j_gene: TRBJ1-5
d_gene: NA
abundance: NA
v_gene: TRBV27

CDR3nt: TGTGCCAGCAGCGCCCACAGAGGACGGGAAAGTGGGGGGAATGAGCAGTTCTTC
CDR3aa: CASSAHRGRESGGNEQFF
j_gene: TRBJ2-1
d_gene: NA
abundance: NA
v_gene: TRBV9

CDR3nt: TGTGCCAGCCACGAGGGGACAGGTCGCTATGGCTACACCTTC
CDR3aa: CASHEGTGRYGYTF
j_gene: TRBJ1-2
d_gene: TRBD1
abundance: NA
v_gene: TRBV19

CDR3nt: TGTGCCAGCGGGGATTCCAGGGATCAGCCCCAGCATTTT
CDR3aa: CASGDSRDQPQHF
j_gene: TRBJ1-5
d_gene: NA
abundance: once
v_gene: TRBV9

CDR3nt: TGTGCCACCAGCAGAGATGTTTTGAGCGGGGAGCTGTTTTTT
CDR3aa: CATSRDVLSGELFF
j_gene: TRBJ2-2
d_gene: NA
abundance: NA
v_gene: TRBV15

CDR3nt: TGTGCCAGCAGTTTGTTAAATTCACCCCTCCACTTT
CDR3aa: CASSLLNSPLHF
j_gene: TRBJ1-6
d_gene: NA
abundance: NA
v_gene: TRBV12-3/TRBV12-4

CDR3nt: TGTGCCAGCATTGGTCCGGGTGATACGCAGTATTTT
CDR3aa: CASIGPGDTQYF
j_gene: TRBJ2-3
d_gene: NA
abundance: NA
v_gene: TRBV12-3/TRBV12-4

CDR3nt: TGTGCCACCAGCACGAGGGGGCACACTGAAGCTTTCTTT
CDR3aa: CATSTRGHTEAFF
j_gene: TRBJ1-1
d_gene: TRBD1
abundance: NA
v_gene: TRBV15

CDR3nt: TGCGCCAGCAGCCCGGGACTAGCCCAAGAGACCCAGTACTTC
CDR3aa: CASSPGLAQETQYF
j_gene: TRBJ2-5
d_gene: TRBD2
abundance: NA
v_gene: TRBV5-1

CDR3nt: TGCGCCAGCAGCTTGGATCCAGGGTCCCTTAGGGGGAACACTGAAGCTTTCTTT
CDR3aa: CASSLDPGSLRGNTEAFF
j_gene: TRBJ1-1
d_gene: NA
abundance: NA
v_gene: TRBV5-1

CDR3nt: TGCGCCAGCAGCTTGGCCGCAGGGCCGGGTACCGGGGAGCTGTTTTTT
CDR3aa: CASSLAAGPGTGELFF
j_gene: TRBJ2-2
d_gene: NA
abundance: NA
v_gene: TRBV5-1

CDR3nt: TGTGCCAGCTCACCAATCGGACAGGGGTCCTACGAGCAGTACTTC
CDR3aa: CASSPIGQGSYEQYF
j_gene: TRBJ2-7
d_gene: TRBD1
abundance: NA
v_gene: TRBV18

CDR3nt: TGTGCCTGGAGTGTCGGGACAGATTATAATTCACCCCTCCACTTT
CDR3aa: CAWSVGTDYNSPLHF
j_gene: TRBJ1-6
d_gene: TRBD1
abundance: NA
v_gene: TRBV30

CDR3nt: TGCGCCAGCAGCCAACTCGGGACAGGAAACCAGGATGAGCAGTTCTTC
CDR3aa: CASSQLGTGNQDEQFF
j_gene: TRBJ2-1
d_gene: TRBD1
abundance: NA
v_gene: TRBV4-1

CDR3nt: TGTGCCAGTAGTATAGTCTCGGACAGTCCCTACAATGAGCAGTTCTTC
CDR3aa: CASSIVSDSPYNEQFF
j_gene: TRBJ2-1
d_gene: NA
abundance: NA
v_gene: TRBV19

CDR3nt: TGTGCCAGCAGTCGGACAGGGACCTACGAGCAGTACTTC
CDR3aa: CASSRTGTYEQYF
j_gene: TRBJ2-7
d_gene: TRBD1
abundance: NA
v_gene: TRBV12-3/TRBV12-4

CDR3nt: TGTGCCAGCAGCTTTAGTGCCTCTCCGGAAGCTTTCTTT
CDR3aa: CASSFSASPEAFF
j_gene: TRBJ1-1
d_gene: NA
abundance: once
v_gene: TRBV5-8

CDR3nt: TGTGCCAGTAGTGCTCTGGGGGGTGAGACCCAGTACTTC
CDR3aa: CASSALGGETQYF
j_gene: TRBJ2-5
d_gene: NA
abundance: NA
v_gene: TRBV19

CDR3nt: TGTGCCAGCAGCCAAGGACTAGCGGGAACCACCGGGGAGCTGTTTTTT
CDR3aa: CASSQGLAGTTGELFF
j_gene: TRBJ2-2
d_gene: TRBD2
abundance: NA
v_gene: TRBV2

CDR3nt: TGTGCCAGCAGCGTCTGGGGACAGGGCTATGGCTACACCTTC
CDR3aa: CASSVWGQGYGYTF
j_gene: TRBJ1-2
d_gene: TRBD1
abundance: NA
v_gene: TRBV7-6

CDR3nt: TGTGCCAGCAGCCCGGGTGAGACCCAGTACTTC
CDR3aa: CASSPGETQYF
j_gene: TRBJ2-5
d_gene: NA
abundance: NA
v_gene: TRBV5-4

CDR3nt: TGTGCCAGCAACCGAGACAGCTATGGCTACACCTTC
CDR3aa: CASNRDSYGYTF
j_gene: TRBJ1-2
d_gene: NA
abundance: few
v_gene: TRBV9

CDR3nt: TGTGCCAGCAGCTTAGCCTCCTTGGAGCTGTTTTTT
CDR3aa: CASSLASLELFF
j_gene: TRBJ2-2
d_gene: NA
abundance: NA
v_gene: TRBV7-9

CDR3nt: TGTGCCAGTAGTATGATGGAGGACAGTGAGCAGTTCTTC
CDR3aa: CASSMMEDSEQFF
j_gene: TRBJ2-1
d_gene: NA
abundance: NA
v_gene: TRBV19

CDR3nt: TGTGCCAGCAGCCCCCGGACAGCGAACACTGAAGCTTTCTTT
CDR3aa: CASSPRTANTEAFF
j_gene: TRBJ1-1
d_gene: NA
abundance: NA
v_gene: TRBV11-2

CDR3nt: TGTGCCAGCTCACCACCACACGGTGCGAGCGCTGAAGCTTTCTTT
CDR3aa: CASSPPHGASAEAFF
j_gene: TRBJ1-1
d_gene: NA
abundance: once
v_gene: TRBV18

CDR3nt: TGTGCCAGCAGCACGACAGAAACCTATGGCTACACCTTC
CDR3aa: CASSTTETYGYTF
j_gene: TRBJ1-2
d_gene: NA
abundance: NA
v_gene: TRBV21-1

CDR3nt: TGTGCCAGCAGCCTGAGGGCAGTTTCGAACACTGAAGCTTTCTTT
CDR3aa: CASSLRAVSNTEAFF
j_gene: TRBJ1-1
d_gene: NA
abundance: NA
v_gene: TRBV7-8

CDR3nt: TGTGCCAGTAGTATACCAGGGACAAGAGCTTTCTTT
CDR3aa: CASSIPGTRAFF
j_gene: TRBJ1-1
d_gene: NA
abundance: NA
v_gene: TRBV19

CDR3nt: TGTGCCAGCAGCCAAGATCTAGGCAGCTACAATGAGCAGTTCTTC
CDR3aa: CASSQDLGSYNEQFF
j_gene: TRBJ2-1
d_gene: NA
abundance: NA
v_gene: TRBV4-2

CDR3nt: TGTGCCAGCAGCCCAGGACAGGGAGTCACTTTC
CDR3aa: CASSPGQGVTF
j_gene: TRBJ2-6
d_gene: TRBD1
abundance: NA
v_gene: TRBV3-1/TRBV3-2

CDR3nt: TGTGCCAGCAGTGAAGAGGGACAGGCTAACTATGGCTACACCTTC
CDR3aa: CASSEEGQANYGYTF
j_gene: TRBJ1-2
d_gene: TRBD1
abundance: NA
v_gene: TRBV2

CDR3nt: TGTGCCAGCAGCTCAGGCCGAGAGAATGAAAAACTGTTTTTT
CDR3aa: CASSSGRENEKLFF
j_gene: TRBJ1-4
d_gene: NA
abundance: NA
v_gene: TRBV9

CDR3nt: TGTGCCTGGAGGGGGCTAACGGGAAACACCATATATTTT
CDR3aa: CAWRGLTGNTIYF
j_gene: TRBJ1-3
d_gene: NA
abundance: once
v_gene: TRBV30

CDR3nt: TGTGCCTGGGGCCCTGGTGGGAGCTCCTACGAGCAGTACTTC
CDR3aa: CAWGPGGSSYEQYF
j_gene: TRBJ2-7
d_gene: NA
abundance: NA
v_gene: TRBV30

CDR3nt: TGTGCCAGCAGCTTAGGCCACAGGGGACGTAATTCACCCCTCCACTTT
CDR3aa: CASSLGHRGRNSPLHF
j_gene: TRBJ1-6
d_gene: TRBD1
abundance: NA
v_gene: TRBV7-9

CDR3nt: TGTGCCAGCAGCTCCTCGGCGGCTGGAAACACCATATATTTT
CDR3aa: CASSSSAAGNTIYF
j_gene: TRBJ1-3
d_gene: NA
abundance: NA
v_gene: TRBV11-3

CDR3nt: TGTGCCGGCCGAGTAACAGGGGACTATGGCTACACCTTC
CDR3aa: CAGRVTGDYGYTF
j_gene: TRBJ1-2
d_gene: TRBD1
abundance: NA
v_gene: TRBV2

CDR3nt: TGTGCCAGCAGTTACTACGGTTTTGAAGCTTTCTTT
CDR3aa: CASSYYGFEAFF
j_gene: TRBJ1-1
d_gene: NA
abundance: NA
v_gene: TRBV6-2/TRBV6-3

CDR3nt: TGTGCCAGCAGTGCCCAAGTCCCTAGGGGGGGCGGCACAGATACGCAGTATTTT
CDR3aa: CASSAQVPRGGGTDTQYF
j_gene: TRBJ2-3
d_gene: NA
abundance: NA
v_gene: TRBV27

CDR3nt: TGTGCCAGCAGCTTACTGACAGGTGGGGTTAGGGATGAGCAGTTCTTC
CDR3aa: CASSLLTGGVRDEQFF
j_gene: TRBJ2-1
d_gene: NA
abundance: NA
v_gene: TRBV7-9

CDR3nt: TGTGCCAGCAGCCGCCGGGACATCGGAAACACCATATATTTT
CDR3aa: CASSRRDIGNTIYF
j_gene: TRBJ1-3
d_gene: NA
abundance: NA
v_gene: TRBV14

CDR3nt: TGCGCCAGCAGCCGTACCCCGGGACAGGGTGGACGGAGTCTCGAGCAGTACTTC
CDR3aa: CASSRTPGQGGRSLEQYF
j_gene: TRBJ2-7
d_gene: TRBD1
abundance: NA
v_gene: TRBV5-1

CDR3nt: TGTGCCAGCAGCTTATCAGGCGGGGTGCGGGAGCAGTTCTTC
CDR3aa: CASSLSGGVREQFF
j_gene: TRBJ2-1
d_gene: NA
abundance: NA
v_gene: TRBV7-2

CDR3nt: TGTGCCACCAGTGATAAGGGGGCTTCCTACGAGCAGTACTTC
CDR3aa: CATSDKGASYEQYF
j_gene: TRBJ2-7
d_gene: TRBD1
abundance: NA
v_gene: TRBV24-1

CDR3nt: TGTGCCAGCAGCTTGGGGACAGGGCTTAACACTGAAGCTTTCTTT
CDR3aa: CASSLGTGLNTEAFF
j_gene: TRBJ1-1
d_gene: TRBD1
abundance: NA
v_gene: TRBV5-8

CDR3nt: TGCGCCAGCAGCCACAAGGGACTTTCGAACACTGAAGCTTTCTTT
CDR3aa: CASSHKGLSNTEAFF
j_gene: TRBJ1-1
d_gene: NA
abundance: NA
v_gene: TRBV4-1

CDR3nt: TGTGCCAGCAGCCTTCGTGCTATGAACACTGAAGCTTTCTTT
CDR3aa: CASSLRAMNTEAFF
j_gene: TRBJ1-1
d_gene: NA
abundance: NA
v_gene: TRBV3-1/TRBV3-2

CDR3nt: TGTGCCAGCAGTTTACGCGGGGGCGTCGTCTATGGCTACACCTTC
CDR3aa: CASSLRGGVVYGYTF
j_gene: TRBJ1-2
d_gene: NA
abundance: NA
v_gene: TRBV27